Listed here are 30 T cell receptor beta chains from one sample, sequenced in a study of shared clonotypes between healthy human individuals. CD45RO-negative cells were positively selected for CCR7, leaving out terminally differentiated effector memory CD45RA+ cells. Produced via immunoSEQ multiplex PCR; TCRdb's table is partial and in-frame only. Here the sample spans roughly 2 million clones, around 96% being singletons. Sequenced input: naive CD8+ T cells sorted from blood. The source of these receptors is a man aged 18 to 29 in good health.

The rearrangement joins TRBV5-1 to TRBJ2-7; 9 nucleotides align to TRBD1. The J segment lost 5 bases and the V segment lost 4 bases, leaving 4 bases of the junction unmatched. CDR3 length equals 13 residues. CDR1 is SGHRS, CDR2 YFSETQ, per germline. CDR3 loop: CASSQRTGDEQYF. DNA of the CDR3: TGCGCCAGCAGCCAGAGGACAGGGGACGAGCAGTACTTC. The full variable domain, rest sourced from reference TRBV5-1 and TRBJ2-7, is KAGVTQTPRYLIKTRGQQVTLSCSPISGHRSVSWYQQTPGQGLQFLFEYFSETQRNKGNFPGRFSGRQFSNSRSEMNVSTLELGDSALYLCASSQRTGDEQYFGPGTRLTVT.

Only one count was recorded for this clone. The gene calls are TRBV4-3 and TRBJ1-1; D remains unclear. CDR3 length: 15 amino acids. Looked up from germline, CDR1 is LGHNA and CDR2 is YSLEER. The V end lost 0 bases, the J end lost 6 bases, and 14 bases lay between the germline ends. CDR3 DNA: TGCGCCAGCAGCCAAGACATGGAGAAGGTGTCTGAAGCTTTCTTT. Its protein product is CASSQDMEKVSEAFF.

This chain links TRBV5-1 with TRBJ2-3; TRBD1 matches at 9 bases. V trimming: 0 bases; J trimming: 2 bases; junction bases outside the gene matches: 16. Germline V gene data show CDR1 as SGHRS and CDR2 as YFSETQ. This CDR3 region has 20 residues. The DNA for the CDR3 is TGCGCCAGCAGCTTGGCCGGAGTTTGGGTCGGGACAGGGCCCACAGATACGCAGTATTTT. This encodes CASSLAGVWVGTGPTDTQYF.

This chain links TRBV27 with TRBJ2-1; D is ambiguous. This CDR3 has 12 amino acids. CDR1 MNHEY and CDR2 SMNVEV come from the germline V gene (reference sequence). Trimming removed 6 bases at V and 7 bases at J, with 10 bases between. CDR3 protein: CASSLDLNEQFF. The CDR3, as DNA: TGTGCCAGCAGCCTGGACCTGAATGAGCAGTTCTTC.

This clone came up a few times. The CDR3 spells CASSPSFGGYNSPLHF. Written as DNA, the CDR3 is TGTGCCAGCAGTCCCTCCTTTGGTGGATATAATTCACCCCTCCACTTT. The gene calls are TRBV27 and TRBJ1-6; D not resolved. This CDR3 is 16 amino acids long. Germline V lookup: CDR1 MNHEY, CDR2 SMNVEV (reference sequence). V lost 5 bases to trimming and J lost 4 bases, with 15 bases between them.

This clone was observed once. V usage is TRBV4-3 and J usage is TRBJ1-3, with D perhaps TRBD1 (5 bases). V was shortened by 0 bases and J by 1 base, with 16 bases between the two germline ends. CDR3 length: 18 residues. The V gene's germline CDR1 is LGHNA and CDR2 YSLEER. CDR3: CASSQDGQGYISGNTIYF. The CDR3 DNA reads TGCGCCAGCAGCCAAGACGGGCAGGGTTACATTTCTGGAAACACCATATATTTT.

The chain carries TRBV7-9 and TRBJ2-7, with 10 bases aligning to TRBD2. In germline, CDR1 is SEHNR, CDR2 FQNEAQ (reference sequence). The J segment lost 5 bases and the V segment lost 6 bases, leaving 10 bases of the junction unmatched. The length of the CDR3 is 15 residues. This CDR3 reads CASSPLAGGWDEQYF. CDR3 in DNA: TGTGCCAGCAGTCCTTTAGCGGGAGGATGGGACGAGCAGTACTTC.

This chain joins TRBV5-6 and TRBJ1-1; 8 bases agree with TRBD1. Per the germline V gene, CDR1 is SGHDT and CDR2 is YYEEEE. CDR3 length: 15 amino acids. V lost 2 bases, J lost 3 bases, and 6 bases stayed unmatched. In nucleotides, the CDR3 is TGTGCCAGCAGCTTCTCAGGGGGCGGTGACACTGAAGCTTTCTTT. The encoded protein is CASSFSGGGDTEAFF.

The V call is TRBV7-9, the J call TRBJ2-5; no reliable D call. The CDR3 contains 15 residues. The V gene's germline CDR1 is SEHNR and CDR2 FQNEAQ (reference sequence). V lost 4 bases to trimming and J lost 5 bases, with 17 bases between them. This CDR3 reads CASSSPGRPGETQYF. CDR3 coding DNA: TGTGCCAGCAGCTCTCCCGGACGGCCTGGGGAGACCCAGTACTTC.

J is TRBJ1-6 and V is TRBV6-5; D perhaps matches TRBD1 (5 bases). Germline CDR1 reads MNHEY; CDR2 reads SVGAGI. The CDR3 is 15 residues long. Trimming left V 5 bases short and J 2 bases short, with 10 bases between. The CDR3 sequence is CASSLGETYNSPLHF. In DNA, the CDR3 is TGTGCCAGCAGTCTAGGGGAAACCTATAATTCACCCCTCCACTTT.

The gene calls are TRBV10-3 and TRBJ2-5, with D perhaps given as TRBD1 or TRBD2 (5 bases each). TRBJ2-7 explains the end of the DNA better; the J call may be wrong. This CDR3 contains 11 residues. Per the germline V gene, CDR1 is ENHRY and CDR2 is SYGVKD. This CDR3 reads CAIGGAYEQYF. In DNA, the CDR3 is TGTGCCATCGGGGGAGCCTACGAGCAGTACTTC.

The genes are TRBV29-1 and TRBJ1-4; possible D gene TRBD1, 5 bases. In germline, CDR1 is SQVTM, CDR2 ANQGSEA. This CDR3 has 14 residues. Trimming removed 4 bases from V and 0 bases from J, with 9 bases in between. CDR3 nucleotides: TGCAGCGTTGTGGACACTGCAACTAATGAAAAACTGTTTTTT. Protein sequence: CSVVDTATNEKLFF.

The chain recombines TRBV6-5 with TRBJ1-1; D is possibly TRBD1 (6 bases). The CDR3 covers 16 residues. V lost 0 bases and J lost 3, with 14 bases in between. CDR1 and CDR2 from the germline V gene are MNHEY and SVGAGI. The CDR3 reads CASSYSGQGRYTEAFF. CDR3 DNA sequence: TGTGCCAGCAGTTACTCAGGGCAGGGGAGATACACTGAAGCTTTCTTT.

The rearrangement links TRBV1 to TRBJ2-7; the table assigns TRBD2, which was not confirmed against the DNA. TRBV1 is termed a pseudogene. The CDR3 loop spans 16 amino acids. In DNA, the CDR3 is TGCACCAGCAGCCCGAAAACTACTAGGAGCTCCTACGAGCAGTACTTC. Its protein is CTSSPKTTRSSYEQYF.

Only one count was recorded for this clone. The chain links TRBV25-1 to TRBJ2-7; perhaps D is TRBD1 or TRBD2 (6 bases each). CDR3 size: 15 residues. Germline assignment: CDR1 MGHDK and CDR2 SYGVNS. V lost 3 bases, J lost 5 bases, and 17 bases lay in between. The CDR3 sequence is CASSDRRGTRNEQYF. CDR3 nucleotide sequence: TGTGCCAGCAGTGATAGGAGGGGGACGAGGAACGAGCAGTACTTC.

The rearrangement links TRBV30 to TRBJ1-5; TRBD1 is a possible D gene (5 bases). Trimming stripped 3 bases from V and 1 base from J, with 13 bases between. The CDR3 covers 15 residues. CDR1 and CDR2 (germline): GTSNPN, SVGIG (reference sequence). The CDR3 bases are TGTGCCTGGAGGGAGGGGTGGGACAGCAATCAGCCCCAGCATTTT. It yields the protein CAWREGWDSNQPQHF.

The J gene is TRBJ2-3, the V gene TRBV6-5; TRBD1 matches at 7 bases. Germline CDR1 is MNHEY and CDR2 is SVGAGI. The J segment lost 1 base and the V segment lost 2 bases, leaving 6 bases of the junction unmatched. This CDR3 is built from 16 residues. The CDR3 protein is CASSYDGTVGTDTQYF. The DNA for the CDR3 is TGTGCCAGCAGTTACGACGGGACAGTCGGCACAGATACGCAGTATTTT.

The V gene is TRBV11-2, the J gene TRBJ1-4, with D uncertain. The CDR3 spans 17 residues. Trimming removed 5 bases at V and 7 bases at J, with 23 bases between. Germline CDR1 and CDR2: SGHAT and FQNNGV. CDR3 sequence: CASSPGGRSKDREKLFF. The CDR3 DNA follows: TGTGCCAGCAGCCCCGGCGGGAGATCAAAGGACCGTGAAAAACTGTTTTTT.

This clone was seen only once. This chain connects TRBV6-1 to TRBJ2-7, with 7 bases fitting TRBD2. The CDR3 loop spans 14 amino acids. The ends lost 7 bases at V and 0 bases at J; junction bases unmatched: 6. Germline V CDR1 and CDR2: MNHNS, SASEGT. The CDR3: CASTTGGLSYEQYF. The CDR3 bases are TGTGCCAGCACGACGGGGGGACTCTCCTACGAGCAGTACTTC.

V gene TRBV27 combines with J gene TRBJ2-7; D not certain. V was trimmed by 0 bases and J by 0 bases, leaving 12 bases between them. The CDR3 length is 16 residues. Germline CDR1 is MNHEY and CDR2 is SMNVEV (reference sequence). The CDR3 region is CASSLSVRRSSYEQYF. The CDR3 DNA sequence: TGTGCCAGCAGTTTATCGGTCCGGCGGAGCTCCTACGAGCAGTACTTC.

CDR3 DNA: TGTGCCAGCAAAATAGGGGGTGCAAATCAGCCCCAGCATTTT. It specifies CASKIGGANQPQHF. The V call is TRBV27, the J call TRBJ1-5; a possible D gene is TRBD1 (6 bases). The ends were cut back, 7 bases at V and 4 bases at J, with 14 bases in the middle. CDR3 size: 14 residues. Germline V gene sequence: CDR1 MNHEY, CDR2 SMNVEV (reference sequence).

This chain links TRBV4-3 with TRBJ2-2; D gene ambiguous. V lost 0 bases and J lost 5, with 16 bases in between. The CDR3 spans 17 residues. CDR1 and CDR2 from the germline V gene are LGHNA and YSLEER. The CDR3 bases are TGCGCCAGCAGCCAAGATCTTCTTAGTGGCGGTACCGGGGAGCTGTTTTTT. Protein: CASSQDLLSGGTGELFF.

The chain carries TRBV13 and TRBJ1-6; 7 nucleotides agree with TRBD1. The length of the CDR3 is 14 residues. V trimming: 5 bases; J trimming: 7 bases; junction bases outside the gene matches: 5. Germline values: CDR1 PRHDT, CDR2 FYEKMQ (reference sequence). The CDR3 coding sequence is TGTGCCAGCAGCCAAGACAGGGACAATTCACCCCTCCACTTT. This sequence encodes CASSQDRDNSPLHF.

V gene TRBV5-5 combines with J gene TRBJ1-1; possible D gene TRBD1, 5 bases. The CDR3 extends over 12 amino acids. Germline lookup yields CDR1 SGHKS and CDR2 YYEKEE (reference sequence). Trimming stripped 7 bases from V and 11 bases from J, with 18 bases between. The CDR3 protein is CASGIGTSEAFF. As DNA, the CDR3 is TGTGCCAGCGGGATTGGGACCTCGGAGGCTTTCTTT.

The chain employs TRBV5-1 and TRBJ2-5; the D is unclear. The germline CDR1 and CDR2 sequences are SGHRS and YFSETQ. The length of the CDR3 is 17 residues. V lost 0 bases to trimming and J lost 1 base, with 16 bases between them. The CDR3 protein is CASSLGSLGRAQETQYF. The CDR3 DNA reads as TGCGCCAGCAGCTTGGGGAGTTTGGGTAGGGCCCAAGAGACCCAGTACTTC.

This clone was seen only once. The chain uses TRBV30 and TRBJ2-1, with 14 positions matching TRBD2. The CDR3 length is 20 residues. Per the germline V gene, CDR1 is GTSNPN and CDR2 is SVGIG (reference sequence). Trimming took 3 bases from V and 8 from J; bases not matched to a gene: 21. For the CDR3, the DNA is TGTGCCTGGAGCCTAGGGGGGGGACTAGCGGGAGTAAGGCCGGGCGATGAGCAGTTCTTC. This translates into CAWSLGGGLAGVRPGDEQFF.

Turning to this clone: The same CDR3 arises from other DNA sequences in this sample as well. This chain joins TRBV6-5 and TRBJ2-2; D is perhaps TRBD2 (6 bases). Germline CDR1 and CDR2: MNHEY and SVGAGI. Trimming shortened V by 2 bases and J by 6 bases, and 7 bases separated the two germline ends. The CDR3 covers 13 residues. The CDR3 nucleotides read TGTGCCAGCAGTTACGGGACTCCCGGGGAGCTGTTTTTT. Translating it yields CASSYGTPGELFF.

As to this clone: Other DNA sequences in this specimen translate into the identical CDR3. V usage is TRBV27 and J usage is TRBJ2-1; unclear D gene. Germline V gene sequence: CDR1 MNHEY, CDR2 SMNVEV (reference sequence). V lost 3 bases and J lost 1, with 7 bases in between. CDR3 length: 14 residues. CDR3 loop: CASSFVSSYNEQFF. CDR3 bases: TGTGCCAGCAGTTTCGTAAGTTCCTACAATGAGCAGTTCTTC.

Comment on this clone: Other DNA variants within this sample encode the same CDR3. The rearrangement uses TRBV10-3 and TRBJ1-2; D gene ambiguous. The CDR3 runs 12 residues. Trimming pared 0 bases from V and 5 bases from J, leaving 4 bases between. Germline V gene data show CDR1 as ENHRY and CDR2 as SYGVKD. The CDR3 is CAISESDYGYTF. Here the CDR3 DNA reads TGTGCCATCAGTGAGTCAGATTATGGCTACACCTTC.

This clone appeared a single time. The CDR3 loop is CASSEMGAGYEQYF. CDR3 coding DNA: TGTGCCAGCAGTGAAATGGGGGCGGGTTACGAGCAGTACTTC. V is TRBV6-1 and J is TRBJ2-7, with a possible D match to TRBD1 (6 bases). Trimming took 2 bases from V and 4 from J, leaving 12 bases between them. Germline V gene sequence: CDR1 MNHNS, CDR2 SASEGT. The CDR3 contains 14 residues.